The text below deals with one T cell receptor (beta chain). This specimen belongs to a study of blood T cell repertoires in COVID-19. Study as a whole: The United States, Italy and Spain provided the acute and convalescent COVID-19 samples.

The repertoire was sequenced with immunoSEQ multiplex PCR; TCRdb's copy has only in-frame clones and lacks some. Of approximately 300,000 clones listed, about 93% were seen once; the top ten hold 6.5% to 8%. Germline CDR1 is LNHDA and CDR2 is SQIVND (reference sequence). The V and J ends lost 5 bases and 5 bases respectively, with 18 bases between them. This CDR3 is built from 15 residues. The chain has TRBV19 and TRBJ2-5, with D perhaps matching TRBD2 (6 bases). Sequenced input: peripheral blood. The TCR was taken from a woman aged 30 to 39 with COVID-19, enrolled during active disease. The CDR3 region has the DNA TGTGCCAGTAGTCCCGCGTGGAGGGGTTGGGAGACCCAGTACTTC. Translated: CASSPAWRGWETQYF. The full variable domain, completed using reference TRBV19 and TRBJ2-5, is DGGITQSPKYLFRKEGQNVTLSCEQNLNHDAMYWYRQDPGQGLRLIYYSQIVNDFQKGDIAEGYSVSREKKESFPLTVTSAQKNPTAFYLCASSPAWRGWETQYFGPGTRLLVL.